Detailed here is one T cell receptor (beta chain). MiXCR, applied by TCRdb to the 5' RACE reads, yields one record per CDR3 protein. The table has tens of thousands of distinct CDR3 sequences, 25% to 35% seen once. This CDR3 contains 16 residues. Germline-derived CDR1 and CDR2 are SGHRS and YFSETQ. Trimming removed 4 bases at V and 1 base at J, with 14 bases between. This sequence joins TRBV5-1 and TRBJ2-2; D is unresolved. The source is a female donor with breast cancer. Sequencing was carried out using naive CD4+ T cells sorted from blood. The subset here: naive CD4+ T cells, CD4+CD45RA+CD25-. The CDR3 bases are TGCGCCAGCAGCATCCAGCCGGCCAAGAACACCGGGGAGCTGTTTTTT. It codes for CASSIQPAKNTGELFF. The entire variable domain, with the rest obtained from reference TRBV5-1 and TRBJ2-2, is as follows: KAGVTQTPRYLIKTRGQQVTLSCSPISGHRSVSWYQQTPGQGLQFLFEYFSETQRNKGNFPGRFSGRQFSNSRSEMNVSTLELGDSALYLCASSIQPAKNTGELFFGEGSRLTVL.